These 4 T cell receptor beta chains originate from one sample sequenced in a study of blood T cells in healthy people across ages. It was with a sample-barcoded 5' primer and a J-beta primer mix that a second PCR of about 6 to 11 cycles was run. From the 5' RACE reads, TCRdb called clonotypes with MiXCR, one entry per CDR3 protein. The sample yields 1.8 million or so distinct CDR3 sequences, roughly 43% seen once. The specimen was blood. These receptors were taken from a human donor in good health.

This clonotype has just a few counts. This chain joins TRBV18 and TRBJ1-2; no firm D call. This CDR3 is built from 13 residues. Trimming took 2 bases from V and 8 from J, leaving 12 bases between them. Looked up from germline, CDR1 is KGHSH and CDR2 is LQKENI. CDR3 in amino acids: CASSPGLREGYTF. The CDR3 DNA follows: TGTGCCAGCTCACCAGGGCTTCGGGAAGGCTACACCTTC.

The V call is TRBV20-1, the J call TRBJ1-5; D gene uncertain. Looked up from germline, CDR1 is DFQATT and CDR2 is SNEGSKA (reference sequence). Trimming pared 2 bases from V and 5 bases from J, leaving 16 bases between. The CDR3 totals 15 residues. DNA of the CDR3: TGCAGTGCTAGAAATGAAGGCCGCCCCCATCAGCCCCAGCATTTT. As protein: CSARNEGRPHQPQHF.

J is TRBJ2-5 and V is TRBV24-1; D is undetermined. V dropped 6 bases and J dropped 5 bases, with 6 bases sitting between them. In germline, CDR1 is KGHDR, CDR2 SFDVKD. The CDR3 totals 11 residues. The CDR3 reads CATSSRETQYF. The DNA for the CDR3 is TGTGCCACCAGTTCTCGTGAGACCCAGTACTTC.

The chain couples TRBV20-1 to TRBJ2-2; perhaps TRBD2 as D (7 bases). Germline CDR1 reads DFQATT; CDR2 reads SNEGSKA (reference sequence). V lost 6 bases, J lost 6 bases, and 20 bases lay in between. This CDR3 comprises 15 residues. CDR3 coding DNA: TGCAGTGCCAAAACAACACAGGGAGGGCCCGGGGAGCTGTTTTTT. Translating it yields CSAKTTQGGPGELFF.